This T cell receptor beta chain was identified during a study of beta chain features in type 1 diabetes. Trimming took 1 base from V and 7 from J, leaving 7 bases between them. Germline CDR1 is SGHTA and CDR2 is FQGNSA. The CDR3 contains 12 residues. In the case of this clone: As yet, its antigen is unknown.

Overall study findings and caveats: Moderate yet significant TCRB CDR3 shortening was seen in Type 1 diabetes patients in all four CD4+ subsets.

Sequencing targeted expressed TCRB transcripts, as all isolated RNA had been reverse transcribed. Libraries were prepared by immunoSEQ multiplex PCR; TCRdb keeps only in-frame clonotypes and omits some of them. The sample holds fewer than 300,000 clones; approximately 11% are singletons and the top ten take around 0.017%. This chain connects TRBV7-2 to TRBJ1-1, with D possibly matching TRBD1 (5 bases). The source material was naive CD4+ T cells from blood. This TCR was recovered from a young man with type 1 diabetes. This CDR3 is CASSLDGGEAFF. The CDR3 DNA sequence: TGTGCCAGCAGCTTAGACGGGGGTGAAGCTTTCTTT.